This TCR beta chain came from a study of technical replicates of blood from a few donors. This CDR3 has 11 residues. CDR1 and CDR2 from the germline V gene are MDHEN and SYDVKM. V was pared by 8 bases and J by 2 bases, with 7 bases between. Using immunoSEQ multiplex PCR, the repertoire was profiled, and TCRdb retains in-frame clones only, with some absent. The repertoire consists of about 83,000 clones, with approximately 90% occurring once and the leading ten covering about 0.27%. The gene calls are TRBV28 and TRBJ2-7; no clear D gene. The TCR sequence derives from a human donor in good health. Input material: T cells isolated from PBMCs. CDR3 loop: CASRGTYEQYF. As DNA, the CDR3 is TGTGCCAGCCGAGGAACCTACGAGCAGTACTTC.